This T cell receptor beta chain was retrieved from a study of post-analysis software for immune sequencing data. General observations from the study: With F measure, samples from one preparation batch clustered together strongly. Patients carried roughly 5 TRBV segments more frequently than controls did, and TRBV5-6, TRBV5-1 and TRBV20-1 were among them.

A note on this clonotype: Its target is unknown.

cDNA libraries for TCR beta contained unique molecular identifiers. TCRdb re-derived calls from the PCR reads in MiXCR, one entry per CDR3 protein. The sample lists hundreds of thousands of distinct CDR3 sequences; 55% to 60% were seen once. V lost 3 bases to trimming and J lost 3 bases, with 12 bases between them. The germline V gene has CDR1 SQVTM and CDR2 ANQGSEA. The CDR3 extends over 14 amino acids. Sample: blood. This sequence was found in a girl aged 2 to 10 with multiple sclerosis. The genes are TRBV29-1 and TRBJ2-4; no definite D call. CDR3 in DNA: TGCAGCGTTGATAACCTCGTCGGCAAAAACATTCAGTACTTC. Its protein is CSVDNLVGKNIQYF. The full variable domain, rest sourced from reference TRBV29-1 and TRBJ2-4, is SAVISQKPSRDICQRGTSLTIQCQVDSQVTMMFWYRQQPGQSLTLIATANQGSEATYESGFVIDKFPISRPNLTFSTLTVSNMSPEDSSIYLCSVDNLVGKNIQYFGAGTRLSVL.